The next 12 T cell receptor beta chains were all read from a single sample in a study of blood T cell repertoires in COVID-19. Assay used: immunoSEQ multiplex PCR; TCRdb lists only in-frame clones, some missing. The data show over 200,000 clones, with around nine tenths seen just once and over 7.5% held by the top ten. Sequenced material: PBMCs or T cells enriched from blood (not recorded which). Receptors were obtained from a man aged 40-49 years who had recovered from COVID-19.

The sample holds a few counts of this clone. This chain links TRBV10-3 with TRBJ2-7; the D gene is possibly TRBD1 (6 bases). V was shortened by 10 bases and J by 4 bases, with 11 bases between the two germline ends. The CDR3 has 11 amino acids. The V gene's germline CDR1 is ENHRY and CDR2 SYGVKD. This CDR3 is CATGDSYEQYF. In DNA, the CDR3 is TGTGCCACAGGGGATTCGTACGAGCAGTACTTC.

The chain couples TRBV18 to TRBJ2-7; D unclear. There are 14 residues in the CDR3. Germline V gives CDR1 KGHSH, CDR2 LQKENI. With 3 bases removed from V and 3 bases from J, the gap between germline ends came to 12 bases. Here the CDR3 reads CASSPPVTDYEQYF. Written as DNA, the CDR3 is TGTGCCAGCTCACCCCCAGTCACAGACTACGAGCAGTACTTC.

The J gene is TRBJ2-3, the V gene TRBV19, with a possible D match to TRBD2 (6 bases). This CDR3 contains 15 residues. The germline V and J ends were trimmed by 6 bases and 0 bases, with 13 bases remaining between them. CDR1 and CDR2 from the germline V gene are LNHDA and SQIVND (reference sequence). CDR3 coding DNA: TGTGCCAGTAGCCTGGACTACACTAGCACAGATACGCAGTATTTT. This gives the protein CASSLDYTSTDTQYF.

The rearrangement joins TRBV29-1 to TRBJ1-1, with TRBD1 matching 8 bases. The junction had 13 bases not matched to a gene; V was cut back by 7 bases and J by 6 bases. Germline CDR1 and CDR2: SQVTM and ANQGSEA. The CDR3 runs to 14 residues. The CDR3 is CSGRGQEVGSEAFF. Written as DNA, the CDR3 is TGCAGCGGTCGGGGACAGGAGGTTGGCTCTGAAGCTTTCTTT. The variable domain in full, completed from reference TRBV29-1 and TRBJ1-1, reads SAVISQKPSRDICQRGTSLTIQCQVDSQVTMMFWYRQQPGQSLTLIATANQGSEATYESGFVIDKFPISRPNLTFSTLTVSNMSPEDSSIYLCSGRGQEVGSEAFFGQGTRLTVV.

The chain is built from TRBV9 and TRBJ2-5; unclear D gene. V lost 1 base, J lost 5 bases, and 9 bases lay in between. Germline V gene lookup returns CDR1 SGDLS and CDR2 YYNGEE. The CDR3 contains 13 residues. The CDR3 DNA is TGTGCCAGCAGCGTAAATTCAGATGAGACCCAGTACTTC. The encoded protein is CASSVNSDETQYF.

This clone has only one observation. This sequence joins TRBV5-1 and TRBJ1-1; D is possibly TRBD1 (6 bases). The V end lost 2 bases, the J end lost 0 bases, and 8 bases lay between the germline ends. Germline loops: CDR1 SGHRS, CDR2 YFSETQ. The CDR3 length is 14 residues. The CDR3 is CASSFDRMNTEAFF. The CDR3 DNA sequence: TGCGCCAGCAGCTTCGACAGGATGAACACTGAAGCTTTCTTT. The entire variable domain, with the rest obtained from reference TRBV5-1 and TRBJ1-1, is as follows: KAGVTQTPRYLIKTRGQQVTLSCSPISGHRSVSWYQQTPGQGLQFLFEYFSETQRNKGNFPGRFSGRQFSNSRSEMNVSTLELGDSALYLCASSFDRMNTEAFFGQGTRLTVV.

V is TRBV30 and J is TRBJ1-5; weak D call: TRBD1 (6 bases). Germline assignment: CDR1 GTSNPN and CDR2 SVGIG (reference sequence). This CDR3 region has 14 residues. V shed 4 bases and J shed 5 bases, with 15 bases lying between them. This chain's CDR3 is CAWTGRGLDQPQHF. In nucleotides, the CDR3 is TGTGCCTGGACGGGCAGGGGCTTGGATCAGCCCCAGCATTTT.

This chain joins TRBV11-3 and TRBJ2-6, with 10 bases identical to TRBD1. Looked up from germline, CDR1 is SGHNT and CDR2 is YENEEA. The CDR3 is 17 amino acids. J lost 2 bases, V lost 3 bases, and 4 bases had no gene match. CDR3 sequence: CASSFGTGDTGANVLTF. CDR3 nucleotide sequence: TGTGCCAGCAGCTTCGGGACAGGGGACACTGGGGCCAACGTCCTGACTTTC.

The J gene is TRBJ1-2, the V gene TRBV5-4; 8 bases are shared with TRBD1. The CDR3 is made up of 14 amino acids. The germline gives CDR1 SGHNT, CDR2 YYREEE (reference sequence). J gave up 5 bases and V 4 bases, and 7 bases lay outside the gene matches. The CDR3 sequence: CASSPGGQGYGYTF. In DNA form, the CDR3 reads TGTGCCAGCAGCCCGGGCGGACAGGGTTATGGCTACACCTTC.

This clone was observed once. This sequence joins TRBV28 and TRBJ1-2, with 7 bases matching TRBD1. Per the germline V gene, CDR1 is MDHEN and CDR2 is SYDVKM. The trim removed 4 bases at V and 3 bases at J, leaving 5 bases unmatched. The CDR3 is 14 amino acids. The CDR3 region is CASSSLGQDYGYTF. CDR3 coding DNA: TGTGCCAGCAGTTCGCTAGGACAGGACTATGGCTACACCTTC.

V gene TRBV18 combines with J gene TRBJ1-1; D is possibly TRBD1 (5 bases). The CDR3 runs 17 residues. The V and J ends lost 3 bases and 0 bases respectively, with 17 bases between them. CDR1 and CDR2 (germline): KGHSH, LQKENI. CDR3 protein: CASSPRSGLGVNTEAFF. In nucleotides, the CDR3 is TGTGCCAGCTCACCTCGTAGCGGCCTGGGGGTGAACACTGAAGCTTTCTTT.

This clone showed up just a few times. This chain connects TRBV4-1 to TRBJ2-7; perhaps TRBD1 as D (6 bases). The CDR3 consists of 15 residues. Trimming shortened V by 3 bases and J by 3 bases, and 15 bases separated the two germline ends. Germline V CDR1 and CDR2: MGHRA, YSYEKL. CDR3 nucleotide sequence: TGCGCCAGCAGCCAGACTTGGGGACAAGGCTACGAGCAGTACTTC. Amino acid sequence: CASSQTWGQGYEQYF.